A selection of T cell receptor beta chains follows, all from one sample in a study of blood T cell repertoires in COVID-19. Repertoires were generated with immunoSEQ multiplex PCR, while TCRdb's copy carries only in-frame clones and drops some. The sample shows under 60,000 clones, less than 80% of them seen only once. The specimen was peripheral blood. These receptors all come from a man between 65 and 85 years old with acute or convalescent COVID-19. The CDR3 runs from the conserved cysteine through the conserved F or W. D genes are given only for firm matches. Clone sizes are given selectively: once, few, many, or a class where the clone is expanded.

size	D	V	J	CDR3	DNA
-	TRBD1	TRBV18	TRBJ1-2	CASSRQGANYGYTF	TGTGCCAGCTCACGACAGGGAGCTAACTATGGCTACACCTTC
-	-	TRBV7-2	TRBJ2-7	CASSPASGAYEQYF	TGTGCCAGCAGCCCCGCATCAGGGGCCTACGAGCAGTACTTC
-	-	TRBV9	TRBJ1-2	CASSVVVGSGVTF	TGTGCCAGCAGCGTAGTGGTAGGGAGCGGTGTTACCTTC
-	TRBD2	TRBV11-2	TRBJ2-1	CASSPYRGDSGISIEQFF	TGTGCCAGCAGCCCCTACCGCGGGGATAGCGGGATAAGTATTGAGCAGTTCTTC
-	TRBD1	TRBV6-2/TRBV6-3	TRBJ1-5	CASSWTGGQPQHF	TGTGCCAGCAGCTGGACAGGGGGGCAGCCCCAGCATTTT
few	TRBD1	TRBV5-4	TRBJ1-1	CASSLGWTGENTEAFF	TGTGCCAGCAGCTTGGGGTGGACAGGGGAGAACACTGAAGCTTTCTTT
medium-sized	-	TRBV28	TRBJ2-5	CAIGKLGPLARRETQYF	TGTGCCATCGGTAAGCTGGGCCCGTTGGCCCGACGGGAGACCCAGTACTTC
few	TRBD1	TRBV4-1	TRBJ2-7	CASSQGFSFGQGANEQYF	TGCGCCAGCAGCCAAGGGTTTTCGTTCGGACAGGGGGCAAACGAGCAGTACTTC
once	TRBD1	TRBV4-2	TRBJ2-3	CASSQDGLQGVTQYF	TGTGCCAGCAGCCAAGACGGGTTGCAGGGGGTTACGCAGTATTTT
-	-	TRBV7-2	TRBJ2-1	CASSEPGENEQFF	TGTGCCAGCAGCGAACCAGGGGAAAATGAGCAGTTCTTC
-	TRBD2	TRBV3-1/TRBV3-2	TRBJ2-1	CASSQPTGGSYNEQFF	TGTGCCAGCAGCCAACCGACCGGGGGGTCCTACAATGAGCAGTTCTTC
-	TRBD2	TRBV7-2	TRBJ2-1	CASSRSGRGNEQFF	TGTGCCAGCAGCCGTAGCGGGAGAGGCAATGAGCAGTTCTTC
-	TRBD1	TRBV7-9	TRBJ1-1	CASSFGTAKNTEAFF	TGTGCCAGCAGCTTCGGGACAGCGAAGAACACTGAAGCTTTCTTT
-	-	TRBV10-1	TRBJ2-1	CASSDPNNEQFF	TGCGCCAGCAGTGACCCTAACAATGAGCAGTTCTTC
-	TRBD2	TRBV5-1	TRBJ2-1	CASSSGTSGGESYNEQFF	TGCGCCAGCAGCTCCGGGACTAGCGGGGGGGAATCCTACAATGAGCAGTTCTTC
-	-	TRBV6-1	TRBJ1-1	CASSDRLDTEAFF	TGTGCCAGCAGCGACAGGTTGGACACTGAAGCTTTCTTT
-	-	TRBV18	TRBJ1-6	CASSRQNPYNSPLHF	TGTGCCAGCTCCCGACAAAACCCCTATAATTCACCCCTCCACTTT
-	TRBD1	TRBV5-4	TRBJ1-1	CASSHHDRAGTEAFF	TGTGCCAGCAGCCATCATGACAGGGCTGGCACTGAAGCTTTCTTT
-	-	TRBV29-1	TRBJ2-5	CSVWGRRETQYF	TGCAGCGTTTGGGGGAGGCGAGAGACCCAGTACTTC
-	-	TRBV6-1	TRBJ2-7	CASSDAGLSYEQYF	TGTGCCAGCAGTGATGCCGGTCTATCCTACGAGCAGTACTTC
-	TRBD2	TRBV10-3	TRBJ2-3	CAIRENSGGGGTDTQYF	TGTGCCATCAGAGAAAATAGCGGGGGAGGGGGCACAGATACGCAGTATTTT
-	-	TRBV6-5	TRBJ1-2	CASSYSRGYGYTF	TGTGCCAGCAGTTACTCCAGGGGTTACGGCTACACCTTC
-	-	TRBV6-2/TRBV6-3	TRBJ2-5	CASSYSKQLRGTQYF	TGTGCCAGCAGTTACTCGAAACAATTACGCGGGACCCAGTACTTC
-	TRBD1	TRBV5-5	TRBJ2-7	CASSPNPGGTEQYF	TGTGCCAGCAGCCCCAATCCAGGGGGCACGGAGCAGTACTTC
once	-	TRBV7-6	TRBJ2-1	CASSRESRAEQFF	TGTGCCAGCAGCCGGGAGTCGAGGGCGGAGCAGTTCTTC
-	TRBD2	TRBV9	TRBJ2-1	CASSVSLAGNNEQFF	TGTGCCAGCAGCGTCTCTCTAGCGGGCAACAATGAGCAGTTCTTC
-	-	TRBV7-9	TRBJ1-6	CASSLNGGQAGINSPLHF	TGTGCCAGCAGCCTTAACGGCGGTCAGGCAGGGATTAATTCACCCCTCCACTTT
-	-	TRBV3-1/TRBV3-2	TRBJ2-7	CASSQDNGNEQYF	TGTGCCAGCAGCCAAGACAACGGTAACGAGCAGTACTTC
-	-	TRBV27	TRBJ2-5	CASRRQGFRETQYF	TGTGCCAGCAGACGGCAGGGGTTTAGAGAGACCCAGTACTTC
-	TRBD2	TRBV4-2	TRBJ2-3	CASSQGIGGGNTQYF	TGTGCCAGCAGCCAAGGAATTGGCGGGGGGAATACGCAGTATTTT
-	-	TRBV7-6	TRBJ2-5	CASSQPWGVRETQYF	TGTGCCAGCAGCCAACCGTGGGGAGTAAGAGAGACCCAGTACTTC
-	-	TRBV19	TRBJ1-5	CASSIGLRDTFNQPQHF	TGTGCCAGTAGTATAGGGCTAAGGGACACTTTCAATCAGCCCCAGCATTTT
many	TRBD1	TRBV5-4	TRBJ1-6	CASSLRQGSSPLHF	TGTGCCAGCAGCTTGAGACAGGGTAGTTCACCCCTCCACTTT
-	TRBD1	TRBV3-1/TRBV3-2	TRBJ1-4	CASSTKGAGEKLFF	TGTGCCAGCAGCACGAAGGGGGCGGGCGAAAAACTGTTTTTT
-	TRBD1	TRBV19	TRBJ1-1	CASSIGGRGLSEAFF	TGTGCCAGTAGTATAGGAGGCAGGGGGCTGTCTGAAGCTTTCTTT
few	TRBD1	TRBV6-5	TRBJ2-7	CASSKQGASYEQYF	TGTGCCAGCAGTAAACAGGGGGCCTCCTACGAGCAGTACTTC
-	-	TRBV19	TRBJ2-2	CASSIATNTGELFF	TGTGCCAGTAGTATAGCCACTAACACCGGGGAGCTGTTTTTT
-	TRBD2	TRBV5-1	TRBJ2-1	CASSSPSSGSSYNEQFF	TGCGCCAGCAGCTCGCCGAGTAGCGGGAGCTCCTACAATGAGCAGTTCTTC
-	-	TRBV3-1/TRBV3-2	TRBJ2-7	CASSQGVPPRIEQYF	TGTGCCAGCAGCCAAGGAGTTCCCCCCCGAATCGAGCAGTACTTC
once	TRBD1	TRBV27	TRBJ2-1	CASNPGQGQDNEQFF	TGTGCCAGCAATCCGGGACAGGGGCAGGACAATGAGCAGTTCTTC
-	TRBD1	TRBV5-1	TRBJ1-6	CASSDQGAYSPLHF	TGCGCCAGCAGCGACCAGGGGGCCTATTCACCCCTCCACTTT
-	TRBD2	TRBV4-2	TRBJ2-1	CASSQVGGSLNEQFF	TGTGCCAGCAGCCAAGTTGGCGGGAGCCTCAATGAGCAGTTCTTC
-	TRBD1	TRBV7-3	TRBJ2-7	CASSLGDRGSYEQYF	TGTGCCAGCAGCTTAGGGGACAGGGGTTCCTACGAGCAGTACTTC
-	-	TRBV3-1/TRBV3-2	TRBJ2-2	CASSQDWQYTGELFF	TGTGCCAGCAGCCAAGATTGGCAGTACACCGGGGAGCTGTTTTTT
-	-	TRBV7-3	TRBJ2-3	CASSPSPVTDTQYF	TGTGCCAGCAGCCCCAGTCCAGTCACAGATACGCAGTATTTT
-	-	TRBV6-5	TRBJ1-2	CATPGHRIYGYTF	TGTGCCACCCCGGGACACCGGATCTATGGCTACACCTTC
-	TRBD2	TRBV11-3	TRBJ2-1	CASSLSGSIDNEQFF	TGTGCCAGCAGCCTCAGCGGGAGTATCGACAATGAGCAGTTCTTC
-	-	TRBV11-2	TRBJ1-6	CASSLADRSSYNSPLHF	TGTGCCAGCAGCCTCGCCGACCGGAGCTCCTATAATTCACCCCTCCACTTT
-	-	TRBV11-3	TRBJ1-5	CASSSRSVDFSQHF	TGTGCCAGCAGCTCACGTTCCGTTGACTTCTCCCAGCATTTT
once	-	TRBV19	TRBJ1-2	CASSIVEGYGYTF	TGTGCCAGTAGTATAGTTGAGGGTTATGGCTACACCTTC